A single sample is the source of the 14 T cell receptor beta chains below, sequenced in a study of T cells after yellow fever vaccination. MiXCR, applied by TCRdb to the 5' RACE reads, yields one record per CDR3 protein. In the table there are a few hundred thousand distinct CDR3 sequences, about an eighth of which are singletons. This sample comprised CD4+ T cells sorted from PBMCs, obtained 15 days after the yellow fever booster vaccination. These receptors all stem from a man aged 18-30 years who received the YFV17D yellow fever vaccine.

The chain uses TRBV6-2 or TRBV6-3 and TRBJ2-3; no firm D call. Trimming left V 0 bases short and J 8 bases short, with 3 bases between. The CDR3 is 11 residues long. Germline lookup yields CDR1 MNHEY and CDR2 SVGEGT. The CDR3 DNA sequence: TGTGCCAGCAGTTACTCGGTTACGCAGTATTTT. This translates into CASSYSVTQYF.

The CDR3 loop is CASTWAGVEAFF. The CDR3 DNA sequence: TGTGCCAGTACCTGGGCCGGAGTCGAAGCTTTCTTT. This chain links TRBV19 with TRBJ1-1; D gene uncertain. V lost 7 bases, J lost 8 bases, and 14 bases lay in between. The CDR3 extends over 12 amino acids. CDR1 LNHDA and CDR2 SQIVND come from the germline V gene (reference sequence).

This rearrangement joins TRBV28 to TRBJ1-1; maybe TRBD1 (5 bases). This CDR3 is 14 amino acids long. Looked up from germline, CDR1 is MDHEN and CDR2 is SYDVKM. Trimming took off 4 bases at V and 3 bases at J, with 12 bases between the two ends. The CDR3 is CASSSGTGHTEAFF. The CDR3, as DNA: TGTGCCAGCAGTTCCGGGACGGGCCACACTGAAGCTTTCTTT.

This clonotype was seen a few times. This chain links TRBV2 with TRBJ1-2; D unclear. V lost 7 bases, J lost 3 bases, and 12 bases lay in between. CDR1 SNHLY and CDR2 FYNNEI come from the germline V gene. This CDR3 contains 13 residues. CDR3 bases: TGTGCCAGCAAGAAGGAATCGGACTATGGCTACACCTTC. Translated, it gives CASKKESDYGYTF. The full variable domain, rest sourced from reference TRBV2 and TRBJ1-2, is EPEVTQTPSHQVTQMGQEVILRCVPISNHLYFYWYRQILGQKVEFLVSFYNNEISEKSEIFDDQFSVERPDGSNFTLKIRSTKLEDSAMYFCASKKESDYGYTFGSGTRLTVV.

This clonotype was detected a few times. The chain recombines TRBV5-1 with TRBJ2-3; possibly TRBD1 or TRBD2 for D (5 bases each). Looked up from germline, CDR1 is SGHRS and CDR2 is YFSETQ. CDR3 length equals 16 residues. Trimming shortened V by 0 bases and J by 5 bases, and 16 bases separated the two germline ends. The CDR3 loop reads CASSLAGTTREDTQYF. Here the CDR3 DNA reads TGCGCCAGCAGCTTGGCCGGGACCACCAGGGAAGATACGCAGTATTTT. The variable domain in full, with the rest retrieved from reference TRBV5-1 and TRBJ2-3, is KAGVTQTPRYLIKTRGQQVTLSCSPISGHRSVSWYQQTPGQGLQFLFEYFSETQRNKGNFPGRFSGRQFSNSRSEMNVSTLELGDSALYLCASSLAGTTREDTQYFGPGTRLTVL.

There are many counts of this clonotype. The CDR3 is CASSPPTSGGFSYEQYF. The CDR3 DNA reads as TGCGCCAGCAGCCCACCTACTAGCGGGGGCTTCTCCTACGAGCAGTACTTC. The chain joins TRBV5-1 to TRBJ2-7, with TRBD2 identical over 11 bases. Germline values: CDR1 SGHRS, CDR2 YFSETQ. CDR3 length equals 17 residues. Trimming at V came to 4 bases and at J to 0 bases, leaving 9 bases not matched to a gene.

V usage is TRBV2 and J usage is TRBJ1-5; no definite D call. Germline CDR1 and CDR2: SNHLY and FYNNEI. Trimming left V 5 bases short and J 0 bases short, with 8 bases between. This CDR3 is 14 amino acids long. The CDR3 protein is CASSWKFSNQPQHF. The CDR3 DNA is TGTGCCAGCAGTTGGAAATTTAGCAATCAGCCCCAGCATTTT.

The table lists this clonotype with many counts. CDR3 residues: CASSQDGVPRGPQHF. Here the CDR3 DNA reads TGTGCCAGCAGCCAAGATGGGGTCCCTCGGGGGCCCCAGCATTTT. This chain links TRBV4-2 with TRBJ1-5; D not certain. This CDR3 is built from 15 residues. The V gene lost 0 bases and the J gene lost 9 bases, with 15 bases spanning the gap. CDR1 LGHNA and CDR2 YNFKEQ come from the germline V gene.

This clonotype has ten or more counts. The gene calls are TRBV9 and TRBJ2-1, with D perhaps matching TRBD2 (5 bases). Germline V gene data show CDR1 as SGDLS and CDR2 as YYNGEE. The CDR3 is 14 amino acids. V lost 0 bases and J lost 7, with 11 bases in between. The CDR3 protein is CASSVATRGNEQFF. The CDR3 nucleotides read TGTGCCAGCAGCGTAGCTACACGGGGTAATGAGCAGTTCTTC.

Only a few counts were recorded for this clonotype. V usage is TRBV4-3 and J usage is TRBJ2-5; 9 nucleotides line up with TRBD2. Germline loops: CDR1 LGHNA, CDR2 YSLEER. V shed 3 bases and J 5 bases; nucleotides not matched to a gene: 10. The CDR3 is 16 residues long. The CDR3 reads CASSQQRRGGQETQYF. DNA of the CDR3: TGCGCCAGCAGCCAGCAGCGGCGGGGGGGCCAGGAGACCCAGTACTTC.

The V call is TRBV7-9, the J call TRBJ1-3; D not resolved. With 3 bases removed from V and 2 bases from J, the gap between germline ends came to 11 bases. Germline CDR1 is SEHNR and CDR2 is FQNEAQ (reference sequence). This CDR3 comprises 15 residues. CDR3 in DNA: TGTGCCAGCAGCTTCGGTGGACCGGCTGGAAACACCATATATTTT. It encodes CASSFGGPAGNTIYF. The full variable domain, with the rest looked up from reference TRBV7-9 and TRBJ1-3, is DTGVSQNPRHKITKRGQNVTFRCDPISEHNRLYWYRQTLGQGPEFLTYFQNEAQLEKSRLLSDRFSAERPKGSFSTLEIQRTEQGDSAMYLCASSFGGPAGNTIYFGEGSWLTVV.

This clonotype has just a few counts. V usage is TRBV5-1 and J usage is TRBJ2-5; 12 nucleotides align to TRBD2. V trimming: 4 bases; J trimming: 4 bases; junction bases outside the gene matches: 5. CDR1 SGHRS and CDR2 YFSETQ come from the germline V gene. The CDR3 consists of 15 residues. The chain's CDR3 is CASSNSGLAGETQYF. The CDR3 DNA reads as TGCGCCAGCAGCAATTCGGGACTAGCGGGAGAGACCCAGTACTTC.

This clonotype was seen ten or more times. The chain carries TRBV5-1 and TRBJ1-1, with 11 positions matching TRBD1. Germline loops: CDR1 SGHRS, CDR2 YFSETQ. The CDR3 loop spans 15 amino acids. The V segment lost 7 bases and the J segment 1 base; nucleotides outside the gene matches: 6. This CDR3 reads CASGPGQGENTEAFF. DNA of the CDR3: TGCGCCAGCGGACCGGGACAGGGGGAGAACACTGAAGCTTTCTTT.

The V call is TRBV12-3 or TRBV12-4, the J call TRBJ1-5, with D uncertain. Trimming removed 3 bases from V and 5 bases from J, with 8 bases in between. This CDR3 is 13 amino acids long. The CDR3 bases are TGTGCCAGCAGTTTTTCCCGAGATCAGCCCCAGCATTTT. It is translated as CASSFSRDQPQHF.